Below, 14 T cell receptor beta chains from the same sample are listed, as sequenced in a study of post-analysis software for immune sequencing data. Study findings and constraints: The five TRBV segments detected at higher frequency in patients than in controls included TRBV5-6, TRBV5-1 and TRBV20-1.

Unique molecular identifiers were carried by the TCR beta cDNA libraries. Each CDR3 protein gets one entry after TCRdb re-called the PCR reads with MiXCR. The repertoire includes 650,000 to 900,000 distinct CDR3 sequences, roughly 50% of them detected once, and roughly 4.5% sits in the top ten. No antigens are known for them. What was sequenced was blood. The source is a girl between 5 and 17 years old with multiple sclerosis.

This sequence joins TRBV7-9 and TRBJ2-6; no clear D gene. The length of the CDR3 is 16 residues. Trimming took 5 bases from V and 0 from J, leaving 11 bases between them. Germline V CDR1 and CDR2: SEHNR, FQNEAQ (reference sequence). The CDR3 DNA follows: TGTGCCAGCAGCCTCTGGACGGTCTCTGGGGCCAACGTCCTGACTTTC. This gives the protein CASSLWTVSGANVLTF.

This sequence joins TRBV2 and TRBJ1-4; 8 nucleotides agree with TRBD1. CDR1 and CDR2 from the germline V gene are SNHLY and FYNNEI. CDR3 length: 12 amino acids. The V and J ends lost 9 bases and 5 bases, in that order; junction bases with no gene match: 2. The CDR3 loop reads CARRDRNEKLFF. DNA for the CDR3: TGTGCCAGGCGGGACAGGAATGAAAAACTGTTTTTT.

This clonotype was detected a few times. The chain has TRBV9 and TRBJ2-3; D possibly corresponds to TRBD2 (6 bases). V lost 3 bases and J 7 bases, leaving 15 bases between the germline ends. CDR1 SGDLS and CDR2 YYNGEE come from the germline V gene. The CDR3 loop spans 14 amino acids. In DNA, the CDR3 is TGTGCCAGCAGCGCAGACCGGGACTTGAATACGCAGTATTTT. Encoded protein: CASSADRDLNTQYF.

The chain links TRBV16 to TRBJ2-3; D might be TRBD1 or TRBD2, each matching 5 bases. Germline values: CDR1 KGHSY, CDR2 FQNENV. V lost 2 bases to trimming and J lost 3 bases, with 18 bases between them. CDR3 length equals 17 residues. The CDR3 DNA is TGTGCCAGCAGCCAACTGGACTGGGGCTTTGAAACAGATACGCAGTATTTT. Translated: CASSQLDWGFETDTQYF.

This clonotype turned up a few times. The chain joins TRBV24-1 to TRBJ2-1; 11 nucleotides agree with TRBD1. V trimming: 1 base; J trimming: 8 bases; junction bases outside the gene matches: 3. Germline lookup yields CDR1 KGHDR and CDR2 SFDVKD. The CDR3 runs 15 residues. Here the CDR3 reads CATSDFGQGADEQFF. For the CDR3, the DNA is TGTGCCACCAGTGATTTTGGACAGGGGGCGGATGAGCAGTTCTTC.

This clonotype was picked up a small number of times. The chain uses TRBV20-1 and TRBJ2-5; 10 bases line up with TRBD1. The CDR3 is made up of 14 amino acids. Trimming cost V 5 bases and J 3 bases; bases outside gene matches: 6. Germline lookup yields CDR1 DFQATT and CDR2 SNEGSKA (reference sequence). The CDR3 coding sequence is TGCAGTGCTCAAGCCGGGACAGGGGAAGAGACCCAGTACTTC. Translated, it gives CSAQAGTGEETQYF.

The gene calls are TRBV29-1 and TRBJ1-2, with 11 positions matching TRBD1. The CDR3 loop spans 16 amino acids. CDR1 is SQVTM and CDR2 is ANQGSEA in the germline V gene. The trim removed 4 bases at V and 5 bases at J, leaving 12 bases unmatched. The CDR3 DNA is TGCAGCGTTGGAGGCGGACAGGGGGCCTCGGGGTATGGCTACACCTTC. Encoded protein: CSVGGGQGASGYGYTF.

The chain employs TRBV4-2 and TRBJ2-1, with 11 positions matching TRBD2. The J segment lost 3 bases and the V segment lost 0 bases, leaving 10 bases of the junction unmatched. CDR3 size: 19 residues. Germline lookup yields CDR1 LGHNA and CDR2 YNFKEQ. The CDR3 region has the DNA TGTGCCAGCAGCCAAGATTCTACGCCAACTAGCGGGGGCTACAATGAGCAGTTCTTC. Protein sequence: CASSQDSTPTSGGYNEQFF.

CDR3 sequence (DNA): TGTGCCTGGAGTCTCCGGGAGGGAGATACGCAGTATTTT. Translated, it gives CAWSLREGDTQYF. This sequence joins TRBV30 and TRBJ2-3; 8 nucleotides match TRBD2. The J segment lost 5 bases and the V segment lost 2 bases, leaving 3 bases of the junction unmatched. Germline V lookup: CDR1 GTSNPN, CDR2 SVGIG (reference sequence). The CDR3 has 13 amino acids.

This clonotype was seen a few times. CDR3 DNA sequence: TGTGCCACCAGTGTGGGCCGTAACAATGAGCAGTTCTTC. Translated: CATSVGRNNEQFF. The rearrangement uses TRBV24-1 and TRBJ2-1; D is ambiguous. The CDR3 consists of 13 residues. From germline, CDR1 is KGHDR and CDR2 SFDVKD. With 5 bases removed from V and 5 bases from J, the gap between germline ends came to 9 bases.

V usage is TRBV7-6 and J usage is TRBJ2-3; 8 bases map to TRBD2. The V and J ends lost 5 bases and 8 bases, in that order; junction bases with no gene match: 12. The CDR3 has 15 amino acids. Germline CDR1 SGHVS, CDR2 FNYEAQ. CDR3: CASSQLAVESGTQYF. The CDR3 DNA reads as TGTGCCAGCAGCCAACTAGCGGTCGAGAGCGGTACGCAGTATTTT.

The gene calls are TRBV7-9 and TRBJ2-5; 8 bases map to TRBD1. The trim removed 2 bases at V and 9 bases at J, leaving 26 bases unmatched. This CDR3 region has 20 residues. Germline CDR1 reads SEHNR; CDR2 reads FQNEAQ (reference sequence). The CDR3, as DNA: TGTGCCAGCAGCTTATCAGGGGGCGAGTGGAAAGGCCAAGAAAGACTTGCCCAGTACTTC. This codes for CASSLSGGEWKGQERLAQYF. Filled out from reference TRBV7-9 and TRBJ2-5, the complete variable domain reads DTGVSQNPRHKITKRGQNVTFRCDPISEHNRLYWYRQTLGQGPEFLTYFQNEAQLEKSRLLSDRFSAERPKGSFSTLEIQRTEQGDSAMYLCASSLSGGEWKGQERLAQYFGPGTRLLVL.

This clonotype was found a few times. The V gene is TRBV6-5, the J gene TRBJ2-1; D is possibly TRBD2 (6 bases). Trimming took off 4 bases at V and 2 bases at J, with 9 bases between the two ends. Germline lookup yields CDR1 MNHEY and CDR2 SVGAGI. The CDR3 runs 14 residues. In nucleotides, the CDR3 is TGTGCCAGCAGTTTAGCGGAACCCTACAATGAGCAGTTCTTC. Encoded protein: CASSLAEPYNEQFF.

This clonotype was observed a few times. The rearrangement joins TRBV27 to TRBJ2-1; 8 bases agree with TRBD2. The CDR3 spans 14 residues. The V gene's germline CDR1 is MNHEY and CDR2 SMNVEV (reference sequence). V lost 3 bases to trimming and J lost 10 bases; unmatched junction nucleotides: 8. CDR3 in amino acids: CASSFTSGFAEQFF. In DNA, the CDR3 is TGTGCCAGCAGTTTCACTAGCGGATTCGCAGAGCAGTTCTTC.